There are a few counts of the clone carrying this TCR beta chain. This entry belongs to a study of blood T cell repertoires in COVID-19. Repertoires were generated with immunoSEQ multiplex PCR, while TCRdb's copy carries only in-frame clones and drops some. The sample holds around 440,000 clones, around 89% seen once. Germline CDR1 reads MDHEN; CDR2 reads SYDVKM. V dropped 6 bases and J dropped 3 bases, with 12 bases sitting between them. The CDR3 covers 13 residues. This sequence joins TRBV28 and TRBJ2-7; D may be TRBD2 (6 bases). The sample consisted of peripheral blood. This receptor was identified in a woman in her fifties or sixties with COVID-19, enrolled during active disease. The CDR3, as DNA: TGTGCCAGCAGCCCCCCGGGGGTCTACGAGCAGTACTTC. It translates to CASSPPGVYEQYF.